Listed here are 22 T cell receptor beta chains from one sample, sequenced in a study of cytomegalovirus exposure and HLA in healthy donors (TCRdb year 2017). Library preparation employed the immunoSEQ multiplex PCR assay. For the multiplex PCR, a mixture combining 60 forward primers for TCR Vbeta segments and 13 reverse primers for TCR Jbeta segments was used. TCRdb's version of the immuneACCESS table is confined to in-frame rearrangements and falls short of the full clone set. An unresolved V gene accounts for under half of the shortfall where checked; the remainder is of unknown origin. The sample table lists under 90,000 clones, over 70% of them with a count of one. Clones ranked in the top ten supply approximately 7.2% of the sample. The sample consisted of PBMCs. Receptor source: a woman between 40 and 50 years old in good health and CMV-seronegative.

J is TRBJ1-4 and V is TRBV7-2; 7 bases align to TRBD1. The germline CDR1 and CDR2 sequences are SGHTA and FQGNSA. This CDR3 has 15 residues. The J segment lost 0 bases and the V segment lost 5 bases, leaving 3 bases of the junction unmatched. CDR3 region: CASSLTGPTNEKLFF. In DNA form, the CDR3 reads TGTGCCAGCAGCCTGACAGGGCCAACTAATGAAAAACTGTTTTTT.

This clone has just one count. This chain joins TRBV30 and TRBJ1-4; TRBD1 is a possible D gene (6 bases). The CDR3 length is 15 residues. The germline V gene has CDR1 GTSNPN and CDR2 SVGIG (reference sequence). The V and J ends lost 3 bases and 7 bases respectively, with 18 bases between them. The CDR3 loop reads CAWRGPEGGGEKLFF. The CDR3 DNA reads TGTGCCTGGAGGGGCCCGGAGGGAGGGGGTGAAAAACTGTTTTTT.

This chain connects TRBV27 to TRBJ2-7, with D possibly being TRBD1 (6 bases). The CDR3 length is 14 residues. V lost 4 bases and J lost 0, with 10 bases in between. Per germline, CDR1 MNHEY and CDR2 SMNVEV (reference sequence). The CDR3 reads CASSSQGSSYEQYF. CDR3 nucleotide sequence: TGTGCCAGCAGTTCCCAGGGGTCCTCCTACGAGCAGTACTTC.

J is TRBJ2-3 and V is TRBV18; D is possibly TRBD2 (6 bases). With 5 bases removed from V and 2 bases from J, the gap between germline ends came to 14 bases. The germline V gene encodes CDR1 KGHSH and CDR2 LQKENI. The CDR3 totals 15 residues. The chain's CDR3 is CASSGAGGSTDTQYF. CDR3 nucleotide sequence: TGTGCCAGCTCAGGAGCGGGCGGGTCCACAGATACGCAGTATTTT.

V gene TRBV10-2 combines with J gene TRBJ2-7, with D hard to call. The V end lost 2 bases, the J end lost 0 bases, and 14 bases lay between the germline ends. The CDR3 covers 16 residues. CDR1 is WSHSY, CDR2 SAAADI, per germline. DNA for the CDR3: TGCGCCAGCAGTGAGATATACTCCCTAGGCTCCTACGAGCAGTACTTC. Protein sequence: CASSEIYSLGSYEQYF.

The V call is TRBV9, the J call TRBJ1-5, with TRBD1 matching 7 bases. The germline CDR1 and CDR2 sequences are SGDLS and YYNGEE. V lost 4 bases to trimming and J lost 6 bases; unmatched junction nucleotides: 10. The CDR3 totals 15 residues. The CDR3 DNA is TGTGCCAGCAGCCCGACAGGGACGTTCGGTCAGCCCCAGCATTTT. Protein: CASSPTGTFGQPQHF.

V gene TRBV5-8 combines with J gene TRBJ2-5; 8 nucleotides agree with TRBD1. The J call may be wrong; the DNA end is better matched by TRBJ2-7. Germline CDR1 SGHTS, CDR2 YDEGEE. This CDR3 region has 14 residues. This chain's CDR3 is CASSFGQGVYEQYF. CDR3 in DNA: TGTGCCAGCAGCTTCGGACAGGGTGTTTACGAGCAGTACTTC.

A note on this clone: Additional DNA sequences in this sample encode the identical CDR3. This rearrangement joins TRBV11-3 to TRBJ1-1, with D unresolved. The CDR3 extends over 13 amino acids. Germline CDR1 SGHNT, CDR2 YENEEA. V was shortened by 1 base and J by 0 bases, with 3 bases between the two germline ends. CDR3 protein: CASSLGVNTEAFF. CDR3 DNA: TGTGCCAGCAGCTTAGGCGTGAACACTGAAGCTTTCTTT.

V usage is TRBV4-2 and J usage is TRBJ2-3; TRBD2 agrees at 9 bases. The CDR3 has 16 residues. In germline, CDR1 is LGHNA, CDR2 YNFKEQ. Trimming removed 4 bases from V and 4 bases from J; junction bases left unmatched: 9. This CDR3 is CASSPTPSGAADTQYF. The CDR3, as DNA: TGTGCCAGCAGCCCGACCCCTAGCGGGGCGGCAGATACGCAGTATTTT.

This clone appeared a few times. V is TRBV19 and J is TRBJ1-3; tentatively, D is TRBD1 (6 bases). The CDR3 is 14 amino acids. Trimming left V 6 bases short and J 2 bases short, with 11 bases between. From germline, CDR1 is LNHDA and CDR2 SQIVND (reference sequence). The DNA of the CDR3 is TGTGCCAGTAGGAGTACAGGGACTGGAAACACCATATATTTT. Its translation is CASRSTGTGNTIYF.

V is TRBV14 and J is TRBJ1-2; 9 bases line up with TRBD1. The CDR3 is 18 amino acids. CDR1 is SGHDN and CDR2 is FVKESK in the germline V gene. V lost 0 bases and J lost 4; bases outside the gene matches: 12. CDR3 loop: CASSQDGGQGPPLYGYTF. The CDR3 nucleotides are TGTGCCAGCAGCCAAGACGGGGGACAGGGACCACCACTCTATGGCTACACCTTC.

This clone was seen just once. The V and J genes are TRBV28 and TRBJ1-2; tentative D call: TRBD1 (5 bases). The CDR3 runs 13 residues. The ends were cut back, 5 bases at V and 7 bases at J, with 14 bases in the middle. CDR1 and CDR2 from the germline V gene are MDHEN and SYDVKM. CDR3 region: CASSAGLLGGYTF. The DNA of the CDR3 is TGTGCCAGCAGTGCAGGGTTGCTGGGTGGCTACACCTTC.

This clone has more than one count but fewer than ten. This chain joins TRBV30 and TRBJ2-1; 7 nucleotides agree with TRBD2. The junction had 5 bases not matched to a gene; V was cut back by 0 bases and J by 9 bases. CDR1 and CDR2 (germline): GTSNPN, SVGIG (reference sequence). The CDR3 spans 13 residues. The DNA for the CDR3 is TGTGCCTGGAGTGTACAACCGGGGGGTGAGCAGTTCTTC. It specifies CAWSVQPGGEQFF.

The J gene is TRBJ2-2, the V gene TRBV5-1; tentative D call: TRBD2 (5 bases). The CDR3 contains 13 residues. Trimming cost V 4 bases and J 1 base, with 5 bases left between them. CDR1 is SGHRS, CDR2 YFSETQ, per germline. CDR3 sequence: CASSEGNTGELFF. Written as DNA, the CDR3 is TGCGCCAGCAGCGAGGGGAACACCGGGGAGCTGTTTTTT.

By share, this clone ranks as medium-sized (0.01 to 0.1%). This CDR3 is CASSQEGAGVAYEQYF. The DNA of the CDR3 is TGCGCCAGCAGCCAAGAAGGGGCGGGAGTGGCGTACGAGCAGTACTTC. The V and J genes are TRBV4-3 and TRBJ2-7; TRBD2 aligns across 7 bases. Unmatched junction bases numbered 9, after V lost 0 bases and J lost 4 bases. The CDR3 contains 16 residues. The germline CDR1 and CDR2 sequences are LGHNA and YSLEER.

The chain carries TRBV7-6 and TRBJ2-7; 10 bases are shared with TRBD1. Germline V gives CDR1 SGHVS, CDR2 FNYEAQ. The CDR3 length is 15 residues. Trimming removed 5 bases from V and 2 bases from J; junction bases left unmatched: 6. CDR3 region: CASSVTGTGAYEQYF. CDR3 coding DNA: TGTGCCAGCAGCGTCACCGGGACAGGGGCCTACGAGCAGTACTTC.

This clone has a single count. The V call is TRBV7-6, the J call TRBJ2-7; TRBD1 matches at 10 bases. The germline CDR1 and CDR2 sequences are SGHVS and FNYEAQ. The CDR3 consists of 15 residues. The trim removed 5 bases at V and 1 base at J, leaving 5 bases unmatched. In DNA, the CDR3 is TGTGCCAGCAGCAAGGGGACAGGGGTTTCCTACGAGCAGTACTTC. This translates into CASSKGTGVSYEQYF. Drawing the rest from reference TRBV7-6 and TRBJ2-7, the complete variable domain is GAGVSQSPRYKVTKRGQDVALRCDPISGHVSLYWYRQALGQGPEFLTYFNYEAQQDKSGLPNDRFSAERPEGSISTLTIQRTEQRDSAMYRCASSKGTGVSYEQYFGPGTRLTVT.

This clone came up a few times. The chain combines TRBV7-3 with TRBJ2-3; TRBD1 agrees at 7 bases. CDR1 is SGHTA and CDR2 is FQGTGA in the germline V gene. The CDR3 consists of 14 residues. The junction had 3 bases not matched to a gene; V was cut back by 5 bases and J by 1 base. The CDR3 spells CASSPGQGTDTQYF. In nucleotides, the CDR3 is TGTGCCAGCAGCCCCGGACAGGGCACAGATACGCAGTATTTT.

The DNA of the CDR3 is TGCGCCAGCAGCCCCGGACAATCTTCAATCTACGAGCAGTACTTC. It yields the protein CASSPGQSSIYEQYF. The chain employs TRBV4-3 and TRBJ2-7; perhaps TRBD1 as D (5 bases). Germline CDR1 and CDR2: LGHNA and YSLEER. The V and J ends lost 4 bases and 3 bases respectively, with 16 bases between them. The CDR3 has 15 residues.

The CDR3 reads CASSLERDTQYF. CDR3 in DNA: TGCGCCAGCAGCTTGGAGAGAGATACGCAGTATTTT. The V gene is TRBV5-1, the J gene TRBJ2-3; D remains ambiguous. Germline CDR1 and CDR2: SGHRS and YFSETQ. The length of the CDR3 is 12 residues. Between the trimmed V and J ends, which lost 0 bases and 5 bases, there was a span of 4 bases. Filled out from reference TRBV5-1 and TRBJ2-3, the complete variable domain reads KAGVTQTPRYLIKTRGQQVTLSCSPISGHRSVSWYQQTPGQGLQFLFEYFSETQRNKGNFPGRFSGRQFSNSRSEMNVSTLELGDSALYLCASSLERDTQYFGPGTRLTVL.

The chain combines TRBV30 with TRBJ1-1; TRBD1 is a possible D gene (5 bases). Trimming took 5 bases from V and 5 from J, leaving 21 bases between them. Germline V gene lookup returns CDR1 GTSNPN and CDR2 SVGIG (reference sequence). This CDR3 contains 15 residues. The CDR3 bases are TGTGCCTGGGCCGTTTACAGCGGGCGGGGGACTGAAGCTTTCTTT. It encodes CAWAVYSGRGTEAFF.

The V and J genes are TRBV2 and TRBJ1-1; 8 positions match TRBD1. Germline V gene sequence: CDR1 SNHLY, CDR2 FYNNEI. Trimming at V came to 1 base and at J to 11 bases, leaving 6 bases not matched to a gene. The CDR3 has 13 residues. DNA for the CDR3: TGTGCCAGCAGTGAAGGGACAGGGAGAATGGCTTTCTTT. It codes for CASSEGTGRMAFF.